These T cell receptor beta chains were read from a single sample in a study of shared T cell receptors in the human thymus. Assay: immunoSEQ multiplex PCR; the TCRdb copy retains only in-frame clones and omits some. This sample carries roughly 410,000 clones, around 93% of them seen once, and the ten largest clones take roughly 0.02%. Source material: thymocytes. Source of these receptors: a human donor. Both conserved end residues are part of each CDR3. The D gene is left open where the match is weak. The listing skips clone size in some rows; elsewhere it reads once, few, many or a size class.

d_gene	v_gene	abundance	j_gene	CDR3nt	CDR3aa
TRBD2	TRBV4-3	NA	TRBJ2-3	TGCGCCAGCAGCCGAAGGAATCGGCTAGCGGGAGGTCGCACAGATACGCAGTATTTT	CASSRRNRLAGGRTDTQYF
TRBD2	TRBV5-1	NA	TRBJ2-7	TGCGCCAGCAGCTCCGGGACTAGCGGGAGAGGCCACGAGCAGTACTTC	CASSSGTSGRGHEQYF
NA	TRBV28	NA	TRBJ1-5	TGTGCCAGCAGTTTCCGAGGGTTCAATCAGCCCCAGCATTTT	CASSFRGFNQPQHF
TRBD1	TRBV15	once	TRBJ1-4	TGTGCCACCAGTCCCGGGACAGGGAAACCAACTAATGAAAAACTGTTTTTT	CATSPGTGKPTNEKLFF
TRBD2	TRBV28	NA	TRBJ2-7	TGTGCCAGCAGTTTGGGCGGGGGGCGTGCGTACGAGCAGTACTTC	CASSLGGGRAYEQYF
NA	TRBV29-1	once	TRBJ2-7	TGCAGCGTTGGACGGTTCTCCTACGAGCAGTACTTC	CSVGRFSYEQYF
NA	TRBV19	NA	TRBJ1-1	TGCGCCAGTAGTATCTCCGTTGGCGGCCGAGCTTTCTTT	CASSISVGGRAFF
NA	TRBV29-1	once	TRBJ1-2	TGCAGCGTTGACAGTCACCCACCCGGTGGCTACACCTTC	CSVDSHPPGGYTF
TRBD1	TRBV13	few	TRBJ2-1	TGTGCCAGCAGCTTAGGGGGACAGGGTACCGAACCAGGGGATGAGCAGTTCTTC	CASSLGGQGTEPGDEQFF
NA	TRBV11-2	NA	TRBJ2-2	TGTGCCAGCAGCTTAGTCGGGGAGCTGTTTTTT	CASSLVGELFF
NA	TRBV2	NA	TRBJ2-7	TGTGCCAGCAGTGAAGCTAGGATCTACGAGCAGTACTTC	CASSEARIYEQYF
TRBD2	TRBV4-3	NA	TRBJ2-1	TGCGCCAGCAGCCATCCCCCCGGACTAGCGGATGCCAAGCAGTTCTTC	CASSHPPGLADAKQFF
TRBD1	TRBV27	NA	TRBJ2-5	TGTGCCAGCAGTCCAGGACAGGGACAAGAGACCCAGTACTTC	CASSPGQGQETQYF
TRBD1	TRBV30	NA	TRBJ2-7	TGTGCCTGGAGTGAAGCAGGGGGAGAAGGGTACGAGCAGTACTTC	CAWSEAGGEGYEQYF
TRBD2	TRBV27	NA	TRBJ2-2	TGTGCCAGCAGTTTAGGGGCGGGAGGCTTGATGTCCGGGGAGCTGTTTTTT	CASSLGAGGLMSGELFF
NA	TRBV5-8	NA	TRBJ2-1	TGTGCCATAACAGGTCCCATTCGAAACAATGAGCAGTTCTTC	CAITGPIRNNEQFF
NA	TRBV7-9	NA	TRBJ2-5	TGTGCCAGCAGCTTAGGGGGTTACAAGGGGAGTAGGCAAGAGACCCAGTACTTC	CASSLGGYKGSRQETQYF
TRBD2	TRBV7-9	NA	TRBJ2-4	TGTGCCAGCAGCCCCAACCCCGGGACTAGCGGGACCCTAAAAAACATTCAGTACTTC	CASSPNPGTSGTLKNIQYF
NA	TRBV11-2	NA	TRBJ1-1	TGTGCCAGCAGCTTCACCTGCACTGAAGCTTTCTTT	CASSFTCTEAFF
NA	TRBV6-1	NA	TRBJ2-3	TGTGCCAGCAGTGGCCCCACAGATACGCAGTATTTT	CASSGPTDTQYF
NA	TRBV18	NA	TRBJ2-1	TGTGCCAGCTCACAATGGGATGCGGGGTCGAGCTCCTACAATGAGCAGTTCTTC	CASSQWDAGSSSYNEQFF
NA	TRBV4-2	NA	TRBJ2-4	TGTGCCAGCAGCCACTTAGGGGGGGGGCAGGCCAAAAACATTCAGTACTTC	CASSHLGGGQAKNIQYF
NA	TRBV28	NA	TRBJ2-3	TGTGCCAGCAGTTTGAGTACGCAGTATTTT	CASSLSTQYF
TRBD2	TRBV11-2	NA	TRBJ2-3	TGTGCCAGCAGTTCCAACAGCGGGGCCCTCCCAGATACGCAGTATTTT	CASSSNSGALPDTQYF
TRBD1	TRBV19	NA	TRBJ2-7	TGTGCCAGTAGTACCCTAACAGGGGGCGAAACCTACGAGCAGTACTTC	CASSTLTGGETYEQYF
TRBD2	TRBV11-2	NA	TRBJ2-4	TGTGCCAGCAGCCCTCGGACTAGCGGGAGAATAACCCCCAAAAACATTCAGTACTTC	CASSPRTSGRITPKNIQYF
TRBD2	TRBV5-5	once	TRBJ2-7	TGTGCCAGCAGCTCCCCCCGTGTTGCGGGAGCACTCGAGCAGTACTTC	CASSSPRVAGALEQYF
NA	TRBV20-1	once	TRBJ1-1	TGCAGTAATGGGGGAGTGGTATCTTTCTTT	CSNGGVVSFF
NA	TRBV5-6	NA	TRBJ1-1	TGTGCCAGCAGCTTGGAGGGAAATAAAGCTTTCTTT	CASSLEGNKAFF
NA	TRBV4-2	NA	TRBJ2-5	TGTGCCAGCAGCCAAGATCAAGAGCGGAGACAAGAGACCCAGTACTTC	CASSQDQERRQETQYF